Presented here are 32 T cell receptor beta chains from one specimen sequenced in a study of T cell repertoires in cytomegalovirus infection. TCRdb ran MiXCR on the reads and lists one entry per CDR3 protein. Of about 900,000 distinct CDR3 sequences in the sample, approximately 33% were seen once. No antigens are known for them. Material: cultured CD8+ T cells from PBMCs, obtained from culture after CMV antigen stimulation. These receptors were obtained from a human donor in good health (CMV status not recorded). Some clones in this sample may be carry-over from other donors' samples.

As concerns this clonotype: Because the CDR3 is missing its conserved closing phenylalanine or tryptophan, this is likely a read error. The chain couples TRBV5-4 to TRBJ2-3; 9 bases line up with TRBD1. V gave up 3 bases and J gave up 4 bases; unmatched junction bases: 3. The germline gives CDR1 SGHNT, CDR2 YYREEE (reference sequence). The CDR3 spans 14 residues. The CDR3 loop is CASSSHRGPDTQYI. The CDR3 nucleotides read TGTGCCAGCAGCTCCCACAGGGGGCCAGATACGCAGTATATT.

This clonotype has a handful of counts. V and J are TRBV7-8 and TRBJ1-2, with 8 bases aligning to TRBD1. Trimming cost V 6 bases and J 7 bases; bases outside gene matches: 22. The CDR3 has 18 residues. The germline gives CDR1 SGHVS, CDR2 FQNEAQ. The CDR3 DNA is TGTGCCAGCAGTCCTTTTCGGGCAGGGGGCTTTCGGTTCGGTGGCTACACCTTC. Translated, it gives CASSPFRAGGFRFGGYTF.

There are many counts of this clonotype. This rearrangement joins TRBV7-9 to TRBJ1-2; 8 nucleotides agree with TRBD1. Germline assignment: CDR1 SEHNR and CDR2 FQNEAQ (reference sequence). The CDR3 is 14 residues long. Trimming at V came to 5 bases and at J to 8 bases, leaving 10 bases not matched to a gene. For the CDR3, the DNA is TGTGCCAGCAGCGGGACAGGACTCCTAGTAGGCTACACCTTC. It encodes CASSGTGLLVGYTF.

This clonotype appeared a few times. The chain has TRBV7-9 and TRBJ2-3, with D unresolved. Germline CDR1 reads SEHNR; CDR2 reads FQNEAQ (reference sequence). The CDR3 covers 14 residues. The V gene lost 7 bases and the J gene lost 0 bases, with 11 bases spanning the gap. CDR3 amino acids: CASTVPTSTDTQYF. The CDR3 DNA reads as TGTGCCAGCACCGTACCTACTAGCACAGATACGCAGTATTTT.

This clonotype has only a few counts. The rearrangement uses TRBV29-1 and TRBJ2-1, with 7 bases fitting TRBD1. Unmatched junction bases numbered 2, after V lost 0 bases and J lost 9 bases. CDR1 is SQVTM and CDR2 is ANQGSEA in the germline V gene. This CDR3 spans 12 amino acids. The CDR3 DNA follows: TGCAGCGTTGAAGAAGACAGGGCTGAGCAGTTCTTC. This sequence encodes CSVEEDRAEQFF.

The rearrangement links TRBV7-9 to TRBJ2-2; D is undetermined. Germline CDR1 and CDR2: SEHNR and FQNEAQ (reference sequence). The CDR3 sequence is 12 residues long. The ends were cut back, 3 bases at V and 7 bases at J, with 6 bases in the middle. CDR3 in DNA: TGTGCCAGCAGCTTTGGGTACGGGGAGCTGTTTTTT. It translates to CASSFGYGELFF.

The chain is built from TRBV5-5 and TRBJ1-4, with 8 positions matching TRBD1. Germline V gene data show CDR1 as SGHKS and CDR2 as YYEKEE (reference sequence). Trimming cost V 1 base and J 8 bases; bases outside gene matches: 10. The CDR3 spans 16 residues. The CDR3 spells CASSLQGARLNEKLFF. Written as DNA, the CDR3 is TGTGCCAGCAGCTTGCAGGGGGCGCGGCTAAACGAAAAACTGTTTTTT.

The CDR3 coding sequence is TGTGCCAGCAGACAGGGGTATGCTGAGCAGTTCTTC. This encodes CASRQGYAEQFF. The chain couples TRBV7-6 to TRBJ2-1, with TRBD1 identical over 7 bases. The V segment lost 6 bases and the J segment 9 bases; nucleotides outside the gene matches: 5. The CDR3 loop spans 12 amino acids. In germline, CDR1 is SGHVS, CDR2 FNYEAQ.

The rearrangement links TRBV10-3 to TRBJ2-7; 9 bases line up with TRBD1. J was trimmed by 5 bases and V by 10 bases; bases with no gene match: 6. The CDR3 runs to 12 residues. Germline CDR1 ENHRY, CDR2 SYGVKD. CDR3: CANGQGINEQYF. The CDR3 bases are TGTGCCAACGGACAGGGGATCAACGAGCAGTACTTC.

In its sample, this clonotype was seen many times. This sequence joins TRBV7-8 and TRBJ1-1; D call uncertain. CDR1 and CDR2 (germline): SGHVS, FQNEAQ. Trimming took off 8 bases at V and 0 bases at J, with 16 bases between the two ends. CDR3 length equals 15 residues. The CDR3 DNA sequence: TGTGCCAGCCCTAATCCGATAGGAATGAACACTGAAGCTTTCTTT. It specifies CASPNPIGMNTEAFF.

This clonotype was found many times. J is TRBJ1-4 and V is TRBV7-2, with D possibly TRBD1 on 6 matching bases. Trimming shortened V by 6 bases and J by 5 bases, and 16 bases separated the two germline ends. This CDR3 spans 15 amino acids. CDR1 and CDR2 from the germline V gene are SGHTA and FQGNSA. CDR3 residues: CASSPWTGANEKLFF. CDR3 in DNA: TGTGCCAGCAGTCCGTGGACGGGGGCGAATGAAAAACTGTTTTTT.

The chain uses TRBV7-2 and TRBJ2-5, with 7 bases identical to TRBD1. The germline gives CDR1 SGHTA, CDR2 FQGNSA. The CDR3 extends over 16 amino acids. Trimming at V came to 5 bases and at J to 2 bases, leaving 11 bases not matched to a gene. The CDR3 DNA is TGTGCCAGCAGCCCTCTCGACTGGGACAGACAAGAGACCCAGTACTTC. This translates into CASSPLDWDRQETQYF.

The table lists this clonotype with a count of one. One base away lies a much larger clone, so this may be a sequencing read error. The chain has TRBV28 and TRBJ1-1, with 7 positions matching TRBD1. The trim removed 5 bases at V and 0 bases at J, leaving 15 bases unmatched. From germline, CDR1 is MDHEN and CDR2 SYDVKM. This CDR3 has 18 amino acids. The CDR3 here is CASSRQGYRGGMNTEAFF. CDR3 sequence (DNA): TGTGCCAGCAGTCGGCAAGGGTACAGGGGTGGGATGAACACTGAAGCTTTCTTT.

The V and J genes are TRBV9 and TRBJ2-7; maybe TRBD1 (6 bases). Germline V CDR1 and CDR2: SGDLS, YYNGEE. The CDR3 has 14 amino acids. V gave up 4 bases and J gave up 0 bases, with 11 bases separating them. The CDR3 bases are TGTGCCAGCAGCTTCGACAGGTACTCCTACGAGCAGTACTTC. It specifies CASSFDRYSYEQYF.

The chain combines TRBV6-1 with TRBJ2-1, with a tentative D call TRBD2 (7 bases). The CDR3 is made up of 12 amino acids. Germline assignment: CDR1 MNHNS and CDR2 SASEGT. V lost 10 bases and J lost 5, with 12 bases in between. CDR3 residues: CATRGGDNEQFF. The CDR3 region has the DNA TGTGCCACCCGAGGGGGGGACAATGAGCAGTTCTTC.

The table lists this clonotype with a few counts. The chain employs TRBV12-3 or TRBV12-4 and TRBJ2-7, with D possibly being TRBD1 or TRBD2 (6 bases each). Trimming removed 7 bases at V and 0 bases at J, with 16 bases between. The CDR3 runs 15 residues. The CDR3 sequence is CASTGGPPVSYEQYF. The CDR3, as DNA: TGTGCCAGCACCGGGGGCCCTCCCGTCTCCTACGAGCAGTACTTC.

A remark on this clonotype: Its ends do not fully match the called genes, so a read error is possible. The V gene is TRBV7-4, the J gene TRBJ1-6; D ambiguous. The V gene's germline CDR1 is SGHVT and CDR2 SQSDAQ. CDR3 length equals 14 residues. The CDR3 nucleotides are TGTACCAGCAGCTTATCAGACTATAATTCACCCCTCCACTTT. Encoded protein: CTSSLSDYNSPLHF.

Many counts were recorded for this clonotype. This chain uses TRBV6-4 with TRBJ2-3, with D possibly matching TRBD2 (7 bases). V was cut by 2 bases and J by 2 bases, with 8 bases left in between. CDR3 length: 14 amino acids. Germline CDR1 MRHNA, CDR2 SNTAGT. DNA of the CDR3: TGTGCCAGCAGTGACGGGGGGGCCACAGATACGCAGTATTTT. It codes for CASSDGGATDTQYF.

This chain joins TRBV12-3 or TRBV12-4 and TRBJ2-3, with 7 bases aligning to TRBD2. The CDR3 length is 15 residues. The V gene end was trimmed by 7 bases and the J gene end by 2 bases; junction bases not matched to a gene: 9. CDR3 bases: TGTGCCAGCACGGAGGTGGCGGGGGACACAGATACGCAGTATTTT. Its protein is CASTEVAGDTDTQYF.

This clonotype was seen a handful of times. The chain has TRBV29-1 and TRBJ2-1, with TRBD2 identical over 10 bases. Germline V gene data show CDR1 as SQVTM and CDR2 as ANQGSEA. J lost 4 bases, V lost 1 base, and 1 base had no gene match. This CDR3 region has 14 residues. This CDR3 reads CSVEASGGYNEQFF. The CDR3 DNA follows: TGCAGCGTTGAAGCTAGCGGGGGTTACAATGAGCAGTTCTTC.

This sequence joins TRBV27 and TRBJ1-1, with D unclear. Deletions cut 4 bases from V and 4 bases from J, with 13 bases between. The germline gives CDR1 MNHEY, CDR2 SMNVEV (reference sequence). There are 14 residues in the CDR3. CDR3 region: CASSSPFQSTEAFF. The CDR3, as DNA: TGTGCCAGCAGTTCCCCATTCCAATCCACTGAAGCTTTCTTT.

V usage is TRBV7-6 and J usage is TRBJ2-5; TRBD1 aligns across 10 bases. Trimming cost V 7 bases and J 5 bases; bases outside gene matches: 10. Germline V CDR1 and CDR2: SGHVS, FNYEAQ. This CDR3 comprises 15 residues. As DNA, the CDR3 is TGTGCCAGCACCCCTCCGGGACAGGGGTCGGAGACCCAGTACTTC. It codes for CASTPPGQGSETQYF.

This clonotype has only a few counts. The chain has TRBV28 and TRBJ2-5; TRBD1 is a possible D gene (5 bases). The CDR3 consists of 15 residues. V lost 5 bases and J lost 1, with 14 bases in between. Germline V lookup: CDR1 MDHEN, CDR2 SYDVKM. CDR3 coding DNA: TGTGCCAGCAGTCCCTCAGGGTTTGCCCAAGAGACCCAGTACTTC. Translation gives CASSPSGFAQETQYF.

This clonotype came up once. J is TRBJ1-2 and V is TRBV28; D unresolved. V lost 5 bases and J lost 2, with 30 bases in between. This CDR3 comprises 20 residues. Per the germline V gene, CDR1 is MDHEN and CDR2 is SYDVKM. The CDR3 is CASSPLIPVVGQLLNYGYTF. The CDR3 bases are TGTGCCAGCAGTCCCTTAATTCCGGTGGTCGGGCAGCTCCTCAACTATGGCTACACCTTC.

This clonotype was picked up a small number of times. The rearrangement uses TRBV7-9 and TRBJ1-2, with unresolved D. This CDR3 comprises 13 residues. V was pared by 5 bases and J by 3 bases, with 10 bases between. Germline assignment: CDR1 SEHNR and CDR2 FQNEAQ (reference sequence). The DNA for the CDR3 is TGTGCCAGCAGCAGGAGGTCGGACTATGGCTACACCTTC. It yields the protein CASSRRSDYGYTF.

This clonotype was observed a handful of times. The V and J genes are TRBV12-3 or TRBV12-4 and TRBJ2-2; the D is unclear. The V end lost 3 bases, the J end lost 2 bases, and 13 bases lay between the germline ends. This CDR3 comprises 16 residues. CDR3 nucleotide sequence: TGTGCCAGCAGTTTTATACAGAGGCTAAACACCGGGGAGCTGTTTTTT. This encodes CASSFIQRLNTGELFF.

The CDR3 DNA reads as TGTGCTAGTGCCCCAGGGGACAGGAACACTGAAGCTTTCTTT. Protein product: CASAPGDRNTEAFF. The genes are TRBV12-5 and TRBJ1-1, with 7 bases that match TRBD1. V lost 7 bases to trimming and J lost 1 base; unmatched junction nucleotides: 6. The CDR3 covers 14 residues. From germline, CDR1 is LGHNT and CDR2 FRNRAP.

This chain joins TRBV19 and TRBJ1-1; 7 bases align to TRBD1. From germline, CDR1 is LNHDA and CDR2 SQIVND (reference sequence). CDR3 length: 13 amino acids. V lost 3 bases to trimming and J lost 7 bases; unmatched junction nucleotides: 5. The CDR3 coding sequence is TGTGCCAGTAGTATCCCCCGGGACAGTGAAGCTTTCTTT. Amino acid sequence: CASSIPRDSEAFF.

This clonotype was recorded a few times. CDR3 nucleotides: TGTGCCAGCACCCGGTATAGCAATCAGCCCCAGCATTTT. Translating gives CASTRYSNQPQHF. This sequence joins TRBV28 and TRBJ1-5; D unresolved. The CDR3 is 13 residues long. The germline gives CDR1 MDHEN, CDR2 SYDVKM. V shed 7 bases and J shed 0 bases, with 7 bases lying between them.

The table lists this clonotype with many counts. This rearrangement joins TRBV7-2 to TRBJ2-7, with D perhaps TRBD1 (6 bases). The CDR3 is 14 residues long. Germline CDR1 reads SGHTA; CDR2 reads FQGNSA. Trimming stripped 3 bases from V and 1 base from J, with 10 bases between. The chain's CDR3 is CASSFLGGSYEQYF. Written as DNA, the CDR3 is TGTGCCAGCAGCTTTTTAGGGGGATCCTACGAGCAGTACTTC.

The rearrangement links TRBV20-1 to TRBJ2-2; the match to TRBD2 covers 10 bases. CDR1 and CDR2 (germline): DFQATT, SNEGSKA (reference sequence). The V segment lost 1 base and the J segment 4 bases; nucleotides outside the gene matches: 12. CDR3 size: 18 residues. CDR3 protein: CSARAWLAGARGTGELFF. The CDR3 nucleotides are TGCAGTGCTAGAGCATGGCTAGCGGGGGCCCGAGGCACCGGGGAGCTGTTTTTT.

V usage is TRBV7-9 and J usage is TRBJ2-1, with a possible D match to TRBD1 (6 bases). The germline V gene has CDR1 SEHNR and CDR2 FQNEAQ (reference sequence). The CDR3 is 15 amino acids. Trimming left V 5 bases short and J 8 bases short, with 19 bases between. The CDR3 DNA reads as TGTGCCAGCAGCCGACTACCTCGGACAGCCGATGAGCAGTTCTTC. This translates into CASSRLPRTADEQFF.